This T cell receptor (beta chain) was documented in a study of shared clonotypes between healthy human individuals. Study results and limitations: Sequencing depth was expected to affect clonotype sharing among donors.

V gave up 3 bases and J gave up 7 bases, with 13 bases separating them. Germline V gives CDR1 SNHLY, CDR2 FYNNEI. The CDR3 covers 14 residues. In the source study's methods: Filtering differed because ImmunoSEQ produced junction-only sequences that carried no quality scores. Repertoires were generated with immunoSEQ multiplex PCR, while TCRdb's copy carries only in-frame clones and drops some. That table is the source of V, J and clone size, and D and trimming were worked out from the DNA. The sample consists of around 690,000 clones, less than 95% of them appearing once. As regards this clone: Its antigen is still unknown.

The V gene is TRBV2, the J gene TRBJ1-5; a possible D gene is TRBD1 (6 bases). Sequenced sample: memory CD8+ T cells from PBMCs. Subset of the sample: CD45RO+ cells pooled with CCR7-negative TemRA cells. This receptor was taken from a man between 18 and 35 years old in good health. Some clones in this sample may be carry-over from other donors' samples. The CDR3 region has the DNA TGTGCCAGCAGTGATTACGGGGGGCTACAGCCCCAGCATTTT. As protein: CASSDYGGLQPQHF.